A selection of T cell receptor beta chains follows, all from one sample in a study of blood T cell repertoires in COVID-19. Data came from immunoSEQ multiplex PCR; TCRdb stores just in-frame clones and leaves some out. Of fewer than 150,000 clones in the sample, 84% are singletons; the top ten hold around 6.8%. The sequenced sample consisted of peripheral blood. Receptor source: a human donor in a cohort sampled during active COVID-19. CDR3s include the opening cysteine and the closing phenylalanine or tryptophan. Each record gives: clone size, J gene, D gene, V gene, CDR3 protein, CDR3 DNA. D genes are given only for firm matches. Expanded clones get a size class; other rows say once, few or many, or leave the size out.

size: -; J: TRBJ1-1; D: TRBD1; V: TRBV7-8; CDR3: CASSPTDRVIGNTEAFF; DNA: TGTGCCAGCAGCCCCACCGACAGGGTTATAGGGAACACTGAAGCTTTCTTT
size: -; J: TRBJ1-5; D: TRBD1; V: TRBV7-2; CDR3: CASTPTGAGNQPQHF; DNA: TGTGCCAGCACCCCGACAGGGGCAGGCAATCAGCCCCAGCATTTT
size: -; J: TRBJ2-7; D: TRBD1; V: TRBV18; CDR3: CASSRRTGDEQYF; DNA: TGTGCCAGCTCACGGCGGACAGGGGACGAGCAGTACTTC
size: -; J: TRBJ1-3; D: TRBD1; V: TRBV5-4; CDR3: CASSLLGGKGNTIYF; DNA: TGTGCCAGCAGCTTGTTAGGGGGCAAAGGAAACACCATATATTTT
size: -; J: TRBJ2-2; D: TRBD1; V: TRBV5-4; CDR3: CASSRPGQGLLAGELFF; DNA: TGTGCCAGCAGCCGACCCGGACAGGGTCTGTTGGCCGGGGAGCTGTTTTTT
size: -; J: TRBJ1-4; D: -; V: TRBV6-2/TRBV6-3; CDR3: CASSPGGLDEKLFF; DNA: TGTGCCAGCAGTCCAGGAGGTCTCGATGAAAAACTGTTTTTT
size: once; J: TRBJ2-2; D: -; V: TRBV9; CDR3: CASSVDSPAGELFF; DNA: TGTGCCAGCAGCGTAGATAGCCCCGCCGGGGAGCTGTTTTTT
size: -; J: TRBJ2-3; D: -; V: TRBV7-2; CDR3: CASSLDSYARDTQYF; DNA: TGTGCCAGCAGCTTAGATAGCTACGCGCGGGATACGCAGTATTTT
size: -; J: TRBJ2-7; D: -; V: TRBV6-5; CDR3: CASQVGLLNSYEQYF; DNA: TGTGCCTCCCAGGTGGGTCTTCTCAACTCCTACGAGCAGTACTTC
size: -; J: TRBJ2-7; D: TRBD1; V: TRBV28; CDR3: CASKQGAGAYEQYF; DNA: TGTGCCAGCAAACAGGGGGCTGGGGCCTACGAGCAGTACTTC
size: -; J: TRBJ1-1; D: -; V: TRBV5-4; CDR3: CASTTTGGRAEAFF; DNA: TGTGCCAGCACCACGACGGGAGGGAGGGCTGAAGCTTTCTTT
size: -; J: TRBJ1-5; D: TRBD1; V: TRBV7-9; CDR3: CASSLAGRQGGQPQHF; DNA: TGTGCCAGCAGCTTAGCGGGAAGACAGGGAGGTCAGCCCCAGCATTTT
size: -; J: TRBJ1-4; D: -; V: TRBV5-4; CDR3: CASSLQGEKLFF; DNA: TGTGCCAGCAGCTTACAGGGTGAAAAACTGTTTTTT
size: -; J: TRBJ1-5; D: -; V: TRBV18; CDR3: CASSPLPDQPQHF; DNA: TGTGCCAGCTCACCCCTCCCAGATCAGCCCCAGCATTTT
size: -; J: TRBJ2-5; D: -; V: TRBV11-2; CDR3: CASSLTTSSETQYF; DNA: TGTGCCAGCAGCTTAACGACTTCGTCTGAGACCCAGTACTTC
size: -; J: TRBJ2-2; D: -; V: TRBV5-1; CDR3: CASSLDRDNTGELFF; DNA: TGCGCCAGCAGCTTGGACAGGGACAACACCGGGGAGCTGTTTTTT
size: -; J: TRBJ2-2; D: -; V: TRBV18; CDR3: CASSPLAQDTGELFF; DNA: TGTGCCAGCTCACCCCTGGCACAAGACACCGGGGAGCTGTTTTTT
size: -; J: TRBJ1-2; D: -; V: TRBV10-3; CDR3: CAISEGTEGSKGYTF; DNA: TGTGCCATCAGTGAGGGAACCGAGGGCTCTAAGGGCTACACCTTC
size: -; J: TRBJ1-2; D: TRBD1; V: TRBV15; CDR3: CATSIGQDYGYTF; DNA: TGTGCCACCAGCATCGGACAGGACTATGGCTACACCTTC
size: -; J: TRBJ2-4; D: TRBD1; V: TRBV5-1; CDR3: CASSSGDRVKNIQYF; DNA: TGCGCCAGCAGCTCGGGGGACAGGGTAAAAAACATTCAGTACTTC
size: -; J: TRBJ2-5; D: -; V: TRBV25-1; CDR3: CASGSEGSMYQETQYF; DNA: TGTGCCAGCGGATCGGAGGGTTCCATGTACCAAGAGACCCAGTACTTC
size: -; J: TRBJ2-5; D: -; V: TRBV11-2; CDR3: CASSSMTVRLGTQYF; DNA: TGTGCCAGCAGCTCGATGACAGTTCGCTTAGGGACCCAGTACTTC
size: few; J: TRBJ2-7; D: -; V: TRBV6-2/TRBV6-3; CDR3: CASSYSATQEQYF; DNA: TGTGCCAGCAGTTACTCGGCAACCCAAGAGCAGTACTTC
size: -; J: TRBJ2-5; D: TRBD1; V: TRBV5-1; CDR3: CASSRTGRETQYF; DNA: TGCGCCAGCAGCCGGACAGGGCGGGAGACCCAGTACTTC
size: -; J: TRBJ1-2; D: -; V: TRBV3-1/TRBV3-2; CDR3: CASSQAEGYGYTF; DNA: TGTGCCAGCAGCCAAGCGGAGGGGTATGGCTACACCTTC
size: -; J: TRBJ2-7; D: TRBD1; V: TRBV30; CDR3: CAWSEGAGYEQYF; DNA: TGTGCCTGGAGTGAGGGGGCAGGCTACGAGCAGTACTTC
size: -; J: TRBJ1-2; D: -; V: TRBV5-4; CDR3: CASSLDTAGGYTF; DNA: TGTGCCAGCAGCTTGGACACGGCAGGAGGCTACACCTTC
size: -; J: TRBJ1-2; D: TRBD1; V: TRBV5-1; CDR3: CASSPGQNYGYTF; DNA: TGCGCCAGCAGCCCGGGACAGAACTATGGCTACACCTTC
size: few; J: TRBJ2-2; D: TRBD2; V: TRBV4-1; CDR3: CASSLMTSGGVNTGELFF; DNA: TGCGCCAGCAGCCTCATGACTAGCGGGGGGGTTAACACCGGGGAGCTGTTTTTT
size: -; J: TRBJ1-5; D: TRBD1; V: TRBV18; CDR3: CATAGTVNQPQHF; DNA: TGTGCCACCGCCGGGACAGTTAATCAGCCCCAGCATTTT
size: once; J: TRBJ1-1; D: -; V: TRBV7-9; CDR3: CASSLVQGTEAFF; DNA: TGTGCCAGCAGCTTAGTGCAGGGTACTGAAGCTTTCTTT
size: -; J: TRBJ2-5; D: TRBD1; V: TRBV27; CDR3: CASRTLLGGAETQYF; DNA: TGTGCCAGCAGGACCCTACTAGGGGGCGCGGAGACCCAGTACTTC
size: -; J: TRBJ2-3; D: -; V: TRBV6-8; CDR3: CASSYVNRDTDTQYF; DNA: TGTGCCAGCAGTTACGTTAACCGGGACACAGATACGCAGTATTTT
size: -; J: TRBJ1-4; D: -; V: TRBV4-3; CDR3: CASSQDRRGIEKLFF; DNA: TGCGCCAGCAGCCAAGATCGTAGGGGCATTGAAAAACTGTTTTTT
size: -; J: TRBJ1-2; D: TRBD1; V: TRBV28; CDR3: CASSTGGVGYYYGYTF; DNA: TGTGCCAGCAGTACAGGGGGCGTAGGGTACTACTATGGCTACACCTTC